These T cell receptor beta chains were read from a single sample in a study of technical replicates of blood from a few donors. Measured with immunoSEQ multiplex PCR; TCRdb has only the in-frame clones, and not every one. Of about 80,000 clones in the sample, roughly 90% are singletons; the top ten hold about 0.39%. The sequenced sample was T cells isolated from PBMCs. The receptor source for this set is a human donor in good health. Each CDR3 is given with its conserved first and last residue. A D gene is named only where the DNA matches it firmly. Size is omitted from some rows. Given values are once, few, many or a class for expanded clones.

CDR3 protein | CDR3 DNA | clone size | J gene | D gene | V gene
CASRYQISSGNTIYF | TGTGCCAGCCGCTACCAAATAAGCTCTGGAAACACCATATATTTT | NA | TRBJ1-3 | NA | TRBV28
CASSSSGTSSNEQFF | TGTGCCAGCAGCTCCTCCGGGACTAGTAGCAATGAGCAGTTCTTC | NA | TRBJ2-1 | TRBD2 | TRBV11-2
CASTRDRGLGYTF | TGTGCCAGCACCCGGGACAGGGGGCTTGGCTACACCTTC | NA | TRBJ1-2 | TRBD1 | TRBV2
CATTGTGGYSNQPQHF | TGTGCCACCACCGGGACAGGGGGTTATAGCAATCAGCCCCAGCATTTT | once | TRBJ1-5 | TRBD1 | TRBV15
CASSSSAGEQFF | TGTGCCAGCAGCTCTTCCGCGGGTGAGCAGTTCTTC | NA | TRBJ2-1 | NA | TRBV7-6
CASTDGGFTEAFF | TGTGCCAGCACCGACGGGGGTTTCACTGAAGCTTTCTTT | NA | TRBJ1-1 | NA | TRBV6-6
CASSVGLGLAGSQETQYF | TGTGCCAGCAGCGTGGGCTTGGGACTAGCGGGATCCCAAGAGACCCAGTACTTC | NA | TRBJ2-5 | TRBD2 | TRBV9
CASSPGGQPYNEQFF | TGTGCCAGCAGTCCCGGGGGGCAGCCCTACAATGAGCAGTTCTTC | NA | TRBJ2-1 | NA | TRBV28
CASTLTANMNTEAFF | TGTGCGAGTACGTTGACAGCAAATATGAACACTGAAGCTTTCTTT | NA | TRBJ1-1 | NA | TRBV19
CASSPFGDYEQYF | TGTGCCAGCAGCCCTTTCGGGGATTACGAGCAGTACTTC | NA | TRBJ2-7 | NA | TRBV5-6
CASSLAWTGVISYEQYF | TGTGCCAGCAGCTTAGCTTGGACAGGGGTTATCTCCTACGAGCAGTACTTC | once | TRBJ2-7 | TRBD1 | TRBV7-2
CASSPTGGGWYGYTF | TGTGCCAGCAGTCCCACAGGGGGGGGATGGTATGGCTACACCTTC | NA | TRBJ1-2 | TRBD1 | TRBV28
CAWSTGYSTDTQYF | TGTGCCTGGAGTACCGGTTACAGCACAGATACGCAGTATTTT | NA | TRBJ2-3 | NA | TRBV30
CASSYSTGVDTIYF | TGTGCCAGCAGTTACTCTACAGGGGTGGACACCATATATTTT | once | TRBJ1-3 | TRBD1 | TRBV6-5
CASSLFRANTEAFF | TGTGCCAGCAGCTTATTCCGAGCGAACACTGAAGCTTTCTTT | NA | TRBJ1-1 | NA | TRBV5-4
CSVEGLKGYTF | TGCAGCGTTGAGGGACTAAAAGGCTACACCTTC | NA | TRBJ1-2 | NA | TRBV29-1
CASIEPGHWNTEAFF | TGTGCCAGCATTGAACCGGGACATTGGAACACTGAAGCTTTCTTT | NA | TRBJ1-1 | NA | TRBV6-1
CASSSTSTDTQYF | TGTGCCAGCAGCTCTACTAGCACAGATACGCAGTATTTT | NA | TRBJ2-3 | NA | TRBV11-1
CASSLAGGGLYEQYF | TGCGCCAGCAGCTTGGCCGGGGGAGGGCTTTACGAGCAGTACTTC | NA | TRBJ2-7 | TRBD2 | TRBV5-1
CASSAERSTDTQYF | TGTGCCAGCAGCGCCGAGCGGTCCACAGATACGCAGTATTTT | NA | TRBJ2-3 | NA | TRBV6-1
CAWVPREAYEQYF | TGTGCCTGGGTGCCCCGGGAAGCCTACGAGCAGTACTTC | NA | TRBJ2-7 | NA | TRBV30
CASTRVASNTDTQYF | TGTGCCAGCACTCGCGTAGCGTCTAACACAGATACGCAGTATTTT | NA | TRBJ2-3 | NA | TRBV27
CASSLQGLTNEKLFF | TGTGCCAGCAGCTTGCAGGGTTTAACTAATGAAAAACTGTTTTTT | NA | TRBJ1-4 | NA | TRBV5-6
CASSLGQVGNTIYF | TGTGCCAGCAGTTTAGGACAGGTTGGAAACACCATATATTTT | NA | TRBJ1-3 | TRBD1 | TRBV28
CASNPRPGLEYEQYF | TGTGCCAGCAACCCCCGTCCGGGACTAGAGTACGAGCAGTACTTC | NA | TRBJ2-7 | TRBD2 | TRBV2
CASSLGTGDQYF | TGTGCCAGCAGCTTAGGAACAGGGGATCAGTACTTC | NA | TRBJ2-7 | TRBD1 | TRBV11-3
CASLGEGLNEQFF | TGTGCCAGCCTAGGGGAGGGCCTAAATGAGCAGTTCTTC | NA | TRBJ2-1 | TRBD2 | TRBV2
CATSPPGLAGEEQFF | TGTGCCACCAGTCCCCCGGGACTAGCGGGAGAAGAGCAGTTCTTC | NA | TRBJ2-1 | TRBD2 | TRBV15
CASSYAGYNEQFF | TGTGCCAGCAGTTACGCGGGGTACAATGAGCAGTTCTTC | NA | TRBJ2-1 | NA | TRBV6-5
CASSLTGEVNGYTF | TGCGCCAGCAGCTTGACAGGGGAAGTAAATGGCTACACCTTC | NA | TRBJ1-2 | TRBD1 | TRBV5-1
CSVEKQDLRETQYF | TGCAGCGTTGAAAAACAGGATCTAAGAGAGACCCAGTACTTC | NA | TRBJ2-5 | NA | TRBV29-1
CASGDRDATNEKLFF | TGTGCCAGCGGGGACAGGGATGCAACTAATGAAAAACTGTTTTTT | NA | TRBJ1-4 | TRBD1 | TRBV6-5
CASSLATGGLRDTEAFF | TGTGCCAGCAGCTTAGCTACCGGGGGTTTAAGGGACACTGAAGCTTTCTTT | NA | TRBJ1-1 | NA | TRBV7-9
CASRYRDQPQHF | TGTGCCAGTAGGTACAGGGACCAGCCCCAGCATTTT | NA | TRBJ1-5 | NA | TRBV19
CASSGTGGYEQYF | TGTGCCAGCAGTGGGACAGGGGGCTACGAGCAGTACTTC | NA | TRBJ2-7 | TRBD1 | TRBV27
CAWVQGSTEAFF | TGTGCCTGGGTTCAGGGGAGCACTGAAGCTTTCTTT | NA | TRBJ1-1 | NA | TRBV30
CASSQQGVETNEKLFF | TGTGCCAGCAGCCAACAGGGGGTTGAGACTAATGAAAAACTGTTTTTT | once | TRBJ1-4 | TRBD1 | TRBV11-3
CASGPGLAADTQYF | TGTGCCAGCGGACCGGGACTAGCGGCAGATACGCAGTATTTT | NA | TRBJ2-3 | TRBD2 | TRBV11-2
CAISEYRDRDNEQYF | TGTGCCATCAGTGAGTACCGGGACAGGGATAACGAGCAGTACTTC | NA | TRBJ2-7 | TRBD1 | TRBV10-3
CASSLTGMGYQETQYF | TGTGCCAGCAGCCTTACAGGGATGGGGTACCAAGAGACCCAGTACTTC | once | TRBJ2-5 | NA | TRBV5-6
CASSPYRENEQFF | TGTGCCAGCAGCCCGTACAGGGAAAATGAGCAGTTCTTC | NA | TRBJ2-1 | NA | TRBV4-2
CASSERGSGNTIYF | TGTGCCAGCAGTGAAAGGGGCTCTGGAAACACCATATATTTT | NA | TRBJ1-3 | NA | TRBV2
CASSSGPTYEQYF | TGTGCCAGCAGTTCTGGGCCAACCTACGAGCAGTACTTC | NA | TRBJ2-7 | NA | TRBV7-3
CASSPGLGVMYEQYF | TGTGCCAGCTCACCGGGACTAGGGGTTATGTACGAGCAGTACTTC | NA | TRBJ2-7 | TRBD2 | TRBV18
CASRGTGANYGYTF | TGTGCCAGCAGGGGGACAGGGGCCAACTATGGCTACACCTTC | few | TRBJ1-2 | TRBD1 | TRBV2
CASRARGYEQYF | TGTGCCAGCAGGGCCAGGGGCTACGAGCAGTACTTC | NA | TRBJ2-7 | NA | TRBV6-5
CASSVSATGELFF | TGTGCCAGCAGTGTTAGCGCTACCGGGGAGCTGTTTTTT | NA | TRBJ2-2 | NA | TRBV25-1
CASSVEVTSGRGGGGELFF | TGTGCCAGCAGCGTAGAAGTCACTAGCGGGAGAGGGGGAGGCGGGGAGCTGTTTTTT | NA | TRBJ2-2 | TRBD2 | TRBV9
CASSSVSGSSDEQFF | TGTGCCAGCAGCTCGGTTAGCGGGAGTTCTGATGAGCAGTTCTTC | NA | TRBJ2-1 | TRBD2 | TRBV5-6
CASSPTSGRAYEQFF | TGTGCCAGCAGCCCTACTAGCGGGAGGGCCTATGAGCAGTTCTTC | NA | TRBJ2-1 | TRBD2 | TRBV7-2
CASSKGIYRLCGYTF | TGTGCCAGCAGCAAAGGTATCTACAGGTTGTGTGGCTACACCTTC | NA | TRBJ1-2 | NA | TRBV21-1